This T cell receptor (beta chain) stems from a study of shared clonotypes between healthy human individuals. The CDR3 has 16 amino acids. V dropped 7 bases and J dropped 2 bases, with 20 bases sitting between them. CDR1 is MDHEN, CDR2 SYDVKM, per germline. TCRdb's table, derived via immunoSEQ multiplex PCR, lists solely in-frame clones and lacks some. The table has some 2 million clones, approximately 94% seen once. Naivety among CD8 cells was defined by CD45RO negativity and positive CCR7 selection, thereby excluding terminally differentiated effector memory CD45RA+ cells. The V gene is TRBV28, the J gene TRBJ1-2, with D possibly matching TRBD1 (6 bases). The sample taken for sequencing was naive CD8+ T cells sorted from blood. This sequence was found in a man between 18 and 35 years old in good health. CDR3 bases: TGTGCCAGCACCCTAATCCCCGACAGGACCAACTATGGCTACACCTTC. This gives the protein CASTLIPDRTNYGYTF.